These T cell receptor beta chains were read from a single sample in a study of CD8+CD57+ T cells in acquired aplastic anemia. TCRdb processed the reads anew with MiXCR; each CDR3 protein has one entry. The sample gives around 180,000 distinct CDR3 sequences, less than 50% of which show up once; over 10% is in the top ten. Sequenced material: sorted CD4+, CD8+, or CD8+CD57+ T cells (not recorded which) from PBMCs. The receptors originated from a human donor with aplastic anemia. The CDR3 runs from the conserved cysteine through the conserved F or W. A D gene is named only where the DNA matches it firmly. Some rows have no size entry. The others give once, few or many, or a class for an expanded clone.

v_call,clone_size,d_call,j_call,cdr3_aa,cdr3_nt
TRBV29-1,-,-,TRBJ2-5,CSAPVSQETQYF,TGCAGCGCCCCAGTCAGCCAAGAGACCCAGTACTTC
TRBV19,-,-,TRBJ2-1,CASSITQGGDNEQFF,TGTGCCAGTAGTATCACCCAAGGGGGTGACAATGAGCAGTTCTTC
TRBV10-3,-,-,TRBJ1-1,CAISDASGGNTEAFF,TGTGCCATCAGTGACGCTTCCGGGGGGAACACTGAAGCTTTCTTT
TRBV9,many,TRBD1,TRBJ2-7,CASSPTGTGGEQYF,TGTGCCAGCAGCCCAACGGGGACAGGGGGAGAGCAGTACTTC
TRBV2,-,TRBD1,TRBJ1-3,CASSLRRTGKENTIYF,TGTGCCAGCAGTTTAAGAAGGACAGGGAAAGAAAACACCATATATTTT
TRBV6-1,many,-,TRBJ1-5,CASNRRAQPQHF,TGTGCCAGCAATCGTAGGGCCCAGCCCCAGCATTTT
TRBV3-1,few,-,TRBJ1-1,CASSQVMVGHSEAFF,TGTGCCAGCAGCCAAGTGATGGTCGGACATTCTGAAGCTTTCTTT
TRBV24-1,-,-,TRBJ1-1,CATSDVDEDTEAFF,TGTGCCACCAGTGACGTAGACGAGGACACTGAAGCTTTCTTT
TRBV29-1,many,TRBD1,TRBJ2-3,CSARTGVPDTQYF,TGCAGCGCAAGGACAGGGGTGCCAGATACGCAGTATTTT
TRBV7-2,-,TRBD2,TRBJ2-5,CASSVGLAGGTQYF,TGTGCCAGCAGCGTTGGACTAGCGGGAGGGACCCAGTACTTC
TRBV4-1,many,TRBD1,TRBJ2-7,CASSQDATGTSYEQYF,TGCGCCAGCAGCCAAGACGCGACAGGGACCTCCTACGAGCAGTACTTC
TRBV2,once,-,TRBJ2-3,CASGGGAADTQYF,TGTGCCAGTGGGGGGGGGGCGGCAGATACGCAGTATTTT
TRBV10-3,-,-,TRBJ2-3,CATNRRTTVGDTQYF,TGTGCCACTAATAGAAGGACAACCGTTGGAGATACGCAGTATTTT
TRBV9,-,-,TRBJ2-1,CASSVAVGGKANEQFF,TGTGCCAGCAGCGTAGCCGTTGGCGGGAAGGCCAATGAGCAGTTCTTC
TRBV19,-,TRBD2,TRBJ2-5,CASMPGGTFETQYF,TGTGCCAGTATGCCGGGGGGAACCTTCGAGACCCAGTACTTC
TRBV7-9,-,-,TRBJ1-1,CASSLDLGEAFF,TGTGCCAGCAGCTTAGACTTGGGGGAAGCTTTCTTT